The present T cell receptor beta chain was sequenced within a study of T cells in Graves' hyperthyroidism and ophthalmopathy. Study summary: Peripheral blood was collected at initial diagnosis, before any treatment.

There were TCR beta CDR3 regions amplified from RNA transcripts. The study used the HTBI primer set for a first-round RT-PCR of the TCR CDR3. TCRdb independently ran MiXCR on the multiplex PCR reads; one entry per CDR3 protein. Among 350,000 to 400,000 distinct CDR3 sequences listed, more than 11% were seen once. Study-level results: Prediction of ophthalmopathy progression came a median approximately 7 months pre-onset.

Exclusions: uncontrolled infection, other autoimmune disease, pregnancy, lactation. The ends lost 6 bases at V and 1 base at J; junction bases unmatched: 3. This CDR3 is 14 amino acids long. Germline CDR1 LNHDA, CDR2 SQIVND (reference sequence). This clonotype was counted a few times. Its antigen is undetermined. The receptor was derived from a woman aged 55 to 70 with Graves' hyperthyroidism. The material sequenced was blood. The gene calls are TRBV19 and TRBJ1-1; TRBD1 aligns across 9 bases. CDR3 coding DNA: TGTGCCAGTAGGGACAGGGGAGGGAACACTGAAGCTTTCTTT. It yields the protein CASRDRGGNTEAFF.